Below are 23 T cell receptor beta chains sequenced from a single sample in a study of shared clonotypes between healthy human individuals. The data were produced by immunoSEQ multiplex PCR, yet TCRdb's version contains in-frame clones alone and is incomplete. The sample has approximately 340,000 clones; approximately 74% are singletons. The sample consisted of memory CD4+ T cells sorted from blood. Sample subset: CD45RA-negative fraction. Receptor source: a man aged 25-40 years in good health.

This clone was observed once. This chain links TRBV5-6 with TRBJ2-5; weak D call: TRBD1 (6 bases). The ends were cut back, 9 bases at V and 7 bases at J, with 19 bases in the middle. This CDR3 is 13 amino acids long. Germline CDR1 and CDR2: SGHDT and YYEEEE. The CDR3 bases are TGTGCCACAACAGGACAGTCCGTTGGGACCCAGTACTTC. Amino acid sequence: CATTGQSVGTQYF.

The sample holds one count of this clone. CDR3 loop: CASSYQGTAGSWTF. CDR3 coding DNA: TGTGCCAGCAGTTACCAAGGGACAGCCGGCTCCTGGACCTTC. The J gene is TRBJ1-2, the V gene TRBV6-6, with 7 positions matching TRBD1. Trimming cost V 2 bases and J 14 bases; bases outside gene matches: 14. The CDR3 has 14 amino acids. Germline V gives CDR1 MNHNY, CDR2 SVGAGI (reference sequence).

This clone was seen a handful of times. V is TRBV7-7 and J is TRBJ1-5; 7 nucleotides line up with TRBD1. This CDR3 is built from 14 residues. Germline assignment: CDR1 SSHAT and CDR2 FNYEAQ (reference sequence). Trimming at V came to 5 bases and at J to 8 bases, leaving 9 bases not matched to a gene. For the CDR3, the DNA is TGTGCCAGCAGCGCGTACAGGGGCTTTGAGCCCCAGCATTTT. Translated: CASSAYRGFEPQHF.

This chain links TRBV5-4 with TRBJ2-7; D is uncertain. CDR1 is SGHNT, CDR2 YYREEE, per germline (reference sequence). The CDR3 is 13 amino acids. V was shortened by 0 bases and J by 3 bases, with 7 bases between the two germline ends. The CDR3 DNA reads TGTGCCAGCAGCTTGGAGGACGGCTACGAGCAGTACTTC. Translation gives CASSLEDGYEQYF.

The chain has TRBV7-9 and TRBJ2-2, with TRBD2 identical over 7 bases. V shed 8 bases and J 6 bases; nucleotides not matched to a gene: 6. Germline-derived CDR1 and CDR2 are SEHNR and FQNEAQ (reference sequence). The CDR3 is made up of 13 amino acids. CDR3 residues: CASRQGGAGELFF. Written as DNA, the CDR3 is TGTGCCAGCCGCCAGGGAGGGGCCGGGGAGCTGTTTTTT. Supplemented by reference TRBV7-9 and TRBJ2-2, the full variable domain reads DTGVSQNPRHKITKRGQNVTFRCDPISEHNRLYWYRQTLGQGPEFLTYFQNEAQLEKSRLLSDRFSAERPKGSFSTLEIQRTEQGDSAMYLCASRQGGAGELFFGEGSRLTVL.

The chain is built from TRBV5-4 and TRBJ2-3, with 9 bases fitting TRBD2. CDR1 SGHNT and CDR2 YYREEE come from the germline V gene (reference sequence). There are 15 residues in the CDR3. V was clipped by 4 bases and J by 2 bases; unmatched bases: 5. CDR3 nucleotides: TGTGCCAGCAGCCCCGGACTAGCGTTCACAGATACGCAGTATTTT. Its protein is CASSPGLAFTDTQYF.

V is TRBV5-1 and J is TRBJ1-1, with 7 nucleotides matching TRBD1. J gave up 1 base and V 1 base, and 7 bases lay outside the gene matches. The CDR3 sequence is 16 residues long. Germline V gene lookup returns CDR1 SGHRS and CDR2 YFSETQ. The CDR3 region has the DNA TGCGCCAGCAGCTTGCAGGCAGGGGGAGCGAACACTGAAGCTTTCTTT. Translating gives CASSLQAGGANTEAFF.

The chain couples TRBV6-5 to TRBJ2-7, with 12 bases matching TRBD2. Germline assignment: CDR1 MNHEY and CDR2 SVGAGI. V lost 6 bases, J lost 12 bases, and 9 bases stayed unmatched. This CDR3 has 13 residues. CDR3: CASSVLAGGQVYF. CDR3 sequence (DNA): TGTGCCAGCAGCGTACTAGCGGGAGGCCAGGTGTACTTC.

The chain carries TRBV7-3 and TRBJ2-1, with 13 nucleotides matching TRBD2. The V and J ends lost 3 bases and 7 bases, in that order; junction bases with no gene match: 6. Germline V gene sequence: CDR1 SGHTA, CDR2 FQGTGA. This CDR3 has 16 amino acids. The CDR3 reads CASSFAKGLAGNEQFF. The CDR3 DNA reads as TGTGCCAGCAGCTTCGCAAAGGGACTAGCGGGAAATGAGCAGTTCTTC.

V is TRBV6-6 and J is TRBJ1-3, with no clear D. V gave up 8 bases and J gave up 3 bases, with 11 bases separating them. This CDR3 has 13 amino acids. CDR1 and CDR2 (germline): MNHNY, SVGAGI (reference sequence). CDR3 coding DNA: TGTGCCAGCTCTTTCATGAGTGGAAACACCATATATTTT. This encodes CASSFMSGNTIYF.

V gene TRBV7-2 combines with J gene TRBJ1-5; perhaps TRBD1 as D (6 bases). The CDR3 consists of 16 residues. V was shortened by 1 base and J by 3 bases, with 13 bases between the two germline ends. Germline values: CDR1 SGHTA, CDR2 FQGNSA. In DNA, the CDR3 is TGTGCCAGCAGCTTAGTAGGGCAGGGGATCAATCAGCCCCAGCATTTT. Translation gives CASSLVGQGINQPQHF. Supplemented by reference TRBV7-2 and TRBJ1-5, the full variable domain reads GAGVSQSPSNKVTEKGKDVELRCDPISGHTALYWYRQSLGQGLEFLIYFQGNSAPDKSGLPSDRFSAERTGGSVSTLTIQRTQQEDSAVYLCASSLVGQGINQPQHFGDGTRLSIL.

This chain uses TRBV9 with TRBJ1-3; 8 nucleotides line up with TRBD1. The CDR3 has 17 amino acids. V gave up 2 bases and J gave up 1 base; unmatched junction bases: 8. In germline, CDR1 is SGDLS, CDR2 YYNGEE. The CDR3 bases are TGTGCCAGCAGCGTCATACTCCGGACAGGGTCTGGAAACACCATATATTTT. This codes for CASSVILRTGSGNTIYF.

This clone was seen only a few times. The J gene is TRBJ1-5, the V gene TRBV27; 7 bases match TRBD1. This CDR3 is built from 13 residues. Germline CDR1 is MNHEY and CDR2 is SMNVEV (reference sequence). After removal of 8 bases from V and 12 bases from J, the junction contained 13 bases not matched to a gene. Here the CDR3 DNA reads TGTGCCAGCGGCCCCCAGGGGGGGAGGCGCCAGCATTTT. Translation gives CASGPQGGRRQHF.

This chain connects TRBV7-6 to TRBJ2-4; D may be TRBD1 or TRBD2 (7 bases each). The germline gives CDR1 SGHVS, CDR2 FNYEAQ. Trimming pared 0 bases from V and 0 bases from J, leaving 24 bases between. The CDR3 runs 21 residues. The CDR3: CASSLAAGGGAGTLAKNIQYF. Here the CDR3 DNA reads TGTGCCAGCAGCTTAGCCGCAGGGGGGGGCGCGGGTACTCTAGCCAAAAACATTCAGTACTTC. Combining the CDR3 with reference TRBV7-6 and TRBJ2-4 gives the whole variable domain GAGVSQSPRYKVTKRGQDVALRCDPISGHVSLYWYRQALGQGPEFLTYFNYEAQQDKSGLPNDRFSAERPEGSISTLTIQRTEQRDSAMYRCASSLAAGGGAGTLAKNIQYFGAGTRLSVL.

The V and J genes are TRBV7-6 and TRBJ2-7; 7 bases map to TRBD2. Looked up from germline, CDR1 is SGHVS and CDR2 is FNYEAQ. The CDR3 is made up of 12 amino acids. J gave up 6 bases and V 5 bases, and 4 bases lay outside the gene matches. CDR3 loop: CASSGGGAEQYF. CDR3 in DNA: TGTGCCAGCAGCGGGGGGGGAGCCGAGCAGTACTTC.

The chain has TRBV12-5 and TRBJ2-5; D gene uncertain. The CDR3 contains 12 residues. Trimming cost V 0 bases and J 5 bases, with 4 bases left between them. Germline CDR1 is LGHNT and CDR2 is FRNRAP. CDR3 sequence reads: CASGLVGETQYF. CDR3 nucleotide sequence: TGTGCTAGTGGTTTGGTAGGCGAGACCCAGTACTTC.

This chain connects TRBV6-1 to TRBJ2-7, with D hard to call. The germline V gene has CDR1 MNHNS and CDR2 SASEGT. Trimming removed 2 bases from V and 3 bases from J, with 5 bases in between. The length of the CDR3 is 12 residues. CDR3 coding DNA: TGTGCCAGCAGTGAACCTTACTACGAGCAGTACTTC. This translates into CASSEPYYEQYF.

The chain recombines TRBV11-2 with TRBJ1-5; possible D gene TRBD1, 6 bases. The CDR3 extends over 14 amino acids. Germline V gene lookup returns CDR1 SGHAT and CDR2 FQNNGV. V was clipped by 5 bases and J by 3 bases, with 11 bases between them. Here the CDR3 DNA reads TGTGCCAGCAGCCCAGGACAGAACAATCAGCCCCAGCATTTT. Protein sequence: CASSPGQNNQPQHF.

The rearrangement joins TRBV5-1 to TRBJ2-2, with 12 bases fitting TRBD1. The CDR3 length is 17 residues. Trimming removed 5 bases from V and 6 bases from J; junction bases left unmatched: 11. In germline, CDR1 is SGHRS, CDR2 YFSETQ. DNA of the CDR3: TGCGCCAGCAGTTTAACTTCCGGGACAGGGGGCCCCGGGGAGCTGTTTTTT. Its translation is CASSLTSGTGGPGELFF.

The chain is built from TRBV18 and TRBJ1-1, with TRBD1 identical over 7 bases. Germline V CDR1 and CDR2: KGHSH, LQKENI. This CDR3 has 16 amino acids. The trim removed 6 bases at V and 4 bases at J, leaving 14 bases unmatched. The CDR3 here is CASSRGQSGRGTEAFF. The DNA for the CDR3 is TGTGCCAGCTCCCGGGGACAGTCGGGCCGGGGCACTGAAGCTTTCTTT.

The genes are TRBV2 and TRBJ2-2, with D hard to call. Germline values: CDR1 SNHLY, CDR2 FYNNEI. The CDR3 covers 15 residues. Trimming took off 6 bases at V and 0 bases at J, with 11 bases between the two ends. CDR3 nucleotides: TGTGCCAGCAGCGGAAGTAGGACGAACACCGGGGAGCTGTTTTTT. This sequence encodes CASSGSRTNTGELFF.

V usage is TRBV5-8 and J usage is TRBJ1-2; 7 nucleotides line up with TRBD1. Germline V lookup: CDR1 SGHTS, CDR2 YDEGEE. With 4 bases clipped from V and 2 bases from J, the junction kept 2 bases outside the gene matches. The CDR3 extends over 13 amino acids. CDR3: CASSPGGNYGYTF. CDR3 nucleotides: TGTGCCAGCAGCCCAGGGGGAAACTATGGCTACACCTTC.

The chain employs TRBV25-1 and TRBJ1-5, with no clear D. The germline V gene has CDR1 MGHDK and CDR2 SYGVNS. The V gene lost 3 bases and the J gene lost 5 bases, with 5 bases spanning the gap. CDR3 length equals 12 residues. The DNA for the CDR3 is TGTGCCAGCAGTGACTCCTATCAGCCCCAGCATTTT. Protein: CASSDSYQPQHF.